Presented here are 2 T cell receptor beta chains from one specimen sequenced in a study of patients and donors after allogeneic stem cell transplantation. TCRdb redid the calling of the RT-PCR reads with MiXCR, one entry per CDR3 protein. The sample lists fewer than 60,000 distinct CDR3 sequences; 10% to 15% were seen once. The sample taken for sequencing was blood, either unsorted or a sorted T cell fraction (not recorded which). The receptors originated from a human donor who was either an allogeneic HSCT recipient or a stem cell or donor lymphocyte infusion donor (not recorded which). It is not recorded whose cells these are; they may come from a transplant donor.

This clonotype turned up a few times. The chain is built from TRBV5-1 and TRBJ2-7, with TRBD1 matching over 7 bases. The CDR3 spans 15 residues. V shed 2 bases, J shed 4 bases, and the junction held 9 bases outside the gene matches. The germline V gene encodes CDR1 SGHRS and CDR2 YFSETQ. CDR3 in amino acids: CASSFTGAQDYEQYF. The DNA of the CDR3 is TGCGCCAGCAGCTTCACAGGGGCGCAGGATTACGAGCAGTACTTC.

The chain is built from TRBV6-5 and TRBJ2-7; D is possibly TRBD1 or TRBD2 (5 bases each). Germline lookup yields CDR1 MNHEY and CDR2 SVGAGI. Trimming left V 4 bases short and J 7 bases short, with 17 bases between. CDR3 length equals 14 residues. Here the CDR3 DNA reads TGTGCCAGCAGTTTTGGGGGTCCCCTGATGGAGCAGTACTTC. Translated: CASSFGGPLMEQYF.